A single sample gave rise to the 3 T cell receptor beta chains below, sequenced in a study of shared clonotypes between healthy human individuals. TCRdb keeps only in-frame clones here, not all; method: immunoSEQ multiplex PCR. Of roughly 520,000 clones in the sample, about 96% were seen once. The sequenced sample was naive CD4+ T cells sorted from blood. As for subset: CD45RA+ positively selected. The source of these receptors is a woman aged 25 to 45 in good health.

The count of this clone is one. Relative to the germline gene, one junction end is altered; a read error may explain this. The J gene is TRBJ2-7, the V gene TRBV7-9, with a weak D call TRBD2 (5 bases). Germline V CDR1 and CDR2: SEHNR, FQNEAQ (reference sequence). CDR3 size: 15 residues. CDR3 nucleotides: TGTGCCGGCAGCTTAGCGCTTTCTCCAGTCTACGAGCAGTACTTC. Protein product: CAGSLALSPVYEQYF.

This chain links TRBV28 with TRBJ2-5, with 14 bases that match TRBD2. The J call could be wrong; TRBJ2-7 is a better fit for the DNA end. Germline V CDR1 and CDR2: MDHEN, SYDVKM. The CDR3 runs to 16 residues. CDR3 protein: CASSSSGTSGGYEQYF. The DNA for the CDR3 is TGTGCCAGCAGTTCTTCCGGGACTAGCGGGGGCTACGAGCAGTACTTC.

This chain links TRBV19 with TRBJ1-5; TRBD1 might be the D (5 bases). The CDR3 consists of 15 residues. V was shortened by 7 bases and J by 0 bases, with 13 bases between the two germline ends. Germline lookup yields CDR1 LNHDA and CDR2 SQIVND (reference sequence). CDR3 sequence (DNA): TGTGCCAGTAAAGGGATCAGGGATAGCAATCAGCCCCAGCATTTT. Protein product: CASKGIRDSNQPQHF.